The present T cell receptor beta chain was sequenced within a study of vaccination effects on CD4 cells after COVID-19. Study-level information: All participants had two doses of either the BNT162b2 or mRNA-1273 vaccine.

The data were produced by immunoSEQ multiplex PCR, yet TCRdb's version contains in-frame clones alone and is incomplete. Counted here are about 55,000 clones, more than 60% occurring once; the ten biggest clones make up 18%. Peptide-pool stimulation followed by sequencing identified expanded antigen-specific CD4+ clonotypes in the ViraFEST assay. Subsequent to less than twelve days of culture, CD4+ T cells were isolated. The vaccine recipients had no prior SARS-CoV-2 infection, with negative nucleocapsid antibodies. Every well got around 2 million PBMC, which were grown with about 9.2 IU/ml IL-2 and about 9.5 ug/ml peptides. The germline V and J ends were trimmed by 3 bases and 5 bases, with 14 bases remaining between them. This CDR3 comprises 14 residues. Germline lookup yields CDR1 DFQATT and CDR2 SNEGSKA (reference sequence). Of note for this clone: The antigen is unknown.

The rearrangement joins TRBV20-1 to TRBJ2-4; tentative D call: TRBD1 (5 bases). The receptor's source is a human donor who received a COVID-19 vaccine. The source material was CD4+ T cells from PBMCs cultured with SARS-CoV-2 spike peptides, sampled before COVID-19 vaccination. The CDR3 protein is CSASLGPWENIQYF. The CDR3 nucleotides are TGCAGTGCTAGTTTGGGGCCTTGGGAAAACATTCAGTACTTC.